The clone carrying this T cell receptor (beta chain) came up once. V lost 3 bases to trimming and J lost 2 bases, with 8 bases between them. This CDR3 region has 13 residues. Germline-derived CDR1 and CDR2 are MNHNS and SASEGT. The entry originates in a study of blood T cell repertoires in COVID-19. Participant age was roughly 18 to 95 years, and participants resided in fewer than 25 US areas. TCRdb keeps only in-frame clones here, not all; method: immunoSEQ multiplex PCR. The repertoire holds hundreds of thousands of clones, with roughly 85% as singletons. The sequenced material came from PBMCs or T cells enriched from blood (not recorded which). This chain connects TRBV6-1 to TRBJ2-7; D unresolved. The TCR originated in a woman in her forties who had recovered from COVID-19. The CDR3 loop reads CASSDPPPYEQYF. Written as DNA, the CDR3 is TGTGCCAGCAGTGATCCCCCTCCCTACGAGCAGTACTTC.